A single sample is the source of the 22 T cell receptor beta chains below, sequenced in a study of human CD8 memory T cell subsets. By UMI-labeled 5' RACE, the TCR beta libraries were made. From the 5' RACE reads, TCRdb lists one entry per CDR3 protein and no DNA. Recorded for this sample: roughly 12,000 distinct CDR3 sequences. Sequenced material: CD8+ T cells from PBMCs. These receptors originate from a human donor in good health.

The V call is TRBV27, the J call TRBJ2-7. Germline lookup yields CDR1 MNHEY and CDR2 SMNVEV (reference sequence). This CDR3 has 14 amino acids. This CDR3 is CASSFRVGTYEQYF.

The V call is TRBV29-1, the J call TRBJ2-7. This CDR3 region has 16 residues. Germline V CDR1 and CDR2: SQVTM, ANQGSEA. CDR3 sequence: CSVAPLGSQSVCEQYF.

V gene TRBV4-3 combines with J gene TRBJ1-2. CDR1 is LGHNA and CDR2 is YSLEER in the germline V gene. CDR3 length equals 15 residues. This CDR3 is CASSQDPGGVYGYTF.

The V call is TRBV27, the J call TRBJ1-2. This CDR3 is 14 amino acids long. Germline-derived CDR1 and CDR2 are MNHEY and SMNVEV (reference sequence). This CDR3 is CASRSTTPQYGYTF.

The chain uses TRBV19 and TRBJ1-1; no DNA is available, so the TRBD1 call from TCRdb remains unchecked. The CDR3 sequence is 16 residues long. CDR1 is LNHDA and CDR2 is SQIVND in the germline V gene (reference sequence). The CDR3 loop is CASSISPETPSTEAFF.

The rearrangement uses TRBV4-3 and TRBJ2-2; TCRdb calls TRBD2, which cannot be checked without DNA. Germline V gene sequence: CDR1 LGHNA, CDR2 YSLEER. The CDR3 length is 14 residues. The CDR3 sequence: CASSRTRYTGELFF.

This chain connects TRBV5-1 to TRBJ2-1. Germline-derived CDR1 and CDR2 are SGHRS and YFSETQ. The CDR3 length is 17 residues. The CDR3 here is CASSLALRRSSYNEQFF.

The chain has TRBV9 and TRBJ2-7; TCRdb's assignment of TRBD2 cannot be checked, as there is no DNA. The CDR3 runs to 16 residues. Germline CDR1 is SGDLS and CDR2 is YYNGEE. This CDR3 is CASSVAGTSGTYEQYF.

The J gene is TRBJ2-7, the V gene TRBV9; as DNA is missing, the TRBD1 call by TCRdb cannot be tested. The CDR3 extends over 13 amino acids. The V gene's germline CDR1 is SGDLS and CDR2 YYNGEE. CDR3: CASSGPGNYEQYF.

This chain connects TRBV6-5 to TRBJ1-1. Germline CDR1 reads MNHEY; CDR2 reads SVGAGI. CDR3 length: 14 residues. The CDR3 loop is CASSYLEGGTEAFF.

The CDR3 loop reads CASSPPGSETQYF. V usage is TRBV7-7 and J usage is TRBJ2-5; the TRBD1 assignment by TCRdb is unverifiable without DNA. The CDR3 runs 13 residues. Germline CDR1 and CDR2: SSHAT and FNYEAQ (reference sequence).

This chain links TRBV7-6 with TRBJ2-2; TCRdb's assignment of TRBD1 cannot be checked, as there is no DNA. CDR1 and CDR2 (germline): SGHVS, FNYEAQ. The CDR3 consists of 16 residues. The CDR3 sequence: CASSLAQGTNTGELFF.

The V gene is TRBV6-5, the J gene TRBJ2-1; lacking DNA, the TRBD2 call made by TCRdb goes unchecked. Per germline, CDR1 MNHEY and CDR2 SVGAGI. The CDR3 totals 15 residues. This CDR3 is CASSPASEPHNEQFF.

The chain links TRBV19 to TRBJ1-2. CDR1 is LNHDA and CDR2 is SQIVND in the germline V gene (reference sequence). This CDR3 contains 14 residues. This CDR3 reads CASSIEGKNYGYTF. The entire variable domain, with the rest obtained from reference TRBV19 and TRBJ1-2, is as follows: DGGITQSPKYLFRKEGQNVTLSCEQNLNHDAMYWYRQDPGQGLRLIYYSQIVNDFQKGDIAEGYSVSREKKESFPLTVTSAQKNPTAFYLCASSIEGKNYGYTFGSGTRLTVV.

This chain joins TRBV27 and TRBJ2-7; the TCRdb call, TRBD2, lacks DNA for checking. The CDR3 loop spans 15 amino acids. CDR1 and CDR2 from the germline V gene are MNHEY and SMNVEV (reference sequence). CDR3 in amino acids: CASSQPGLADYEQYF.

The chain combines TRBV5-1 with TRBJ2-7; TCRdb gives TRBD2 as the D gene, but with no DNA this cannot be confirmed. The CDR3 runs 16 residues. CDR1 is SGHRS and CDR2 is YFSETQ in the germline V gene. CDR3: CASSGLDWGFGYEQYF. The variable domain in full, completed from reference TRBV5-1 and TRBJ2-7, reads KAGVTQTPRYLIKTRGQQVTLSCSPISGHRSVSWYQQTPGQGLQFLFEYFSETQRNKGNFPGRFSGRQFSNSRSEMNVSTLELGDSALYLCASSGLDWGFGYEQYFGPGTRLTVT.

V gene TRBV11-2 combines with J gene TRBJ2-7; there is no DNA to check the TCRdb D call of TRBD2. Germline loops: CDR1 SGHAT, CDR2 FQNNGV. The CDR3 runs to 14 residues. The CDR3 spells CASSFSGRAGEQYF.

The rearrangement uses TRBV28 and TRBJ2-1; TCRdb's assignment of TRBD2 cannot be checked, as there is no DNA. CDR3 length: 16 amino acids. Per the germline V gene, CDR1 is MDHEN and CDR2 is SYDVKM. CDR3 sequence: CASSPTSGRLYNEQFF.

The chain uses TRBV7-8 and TRBJ2-7. The CDR3 contains 14 residues. Germline V gene lookup returns CDR1 SGHVS and CDR2 FQNEAQ. The CDR3 spells CASSSGTRAHEQYF.

The V gene is TRBV4-3, the J gene TRBJ1-1. The germline V gene has CDR1 LGHNA and CDR2 YSLEER. This CDR3 region has 16 residues. The CDR3 spells CASSQDNFFGNTEAFF.

This rearrangement joins TRBV30 to TRBJ2-7; TCRdb designates TRBD2, a call that cannot be tested without DNA. The CDR3 covers 13 residues. Germline V gene data show CDR1 as GTSNPN and CDR2 as SVGIG (reference sequence). CDR3 in amino acids: CAFGLAGDNEQYF.

V and J are TRBV27 and TRBJ1-3. CDR3 size: 14 residues. Germline loops: CDR1 MNHEY, CDR2 SMNVEV (reference sequence). This CDR3 reads CASSSDSSGNTIYF.